Listed below are T cell receptor beta chains from one sample, sequenced in a study of CD8+ T cells in alopecia areata. Method: immunoSEQ multiplex PCR; TCRdb's copy keeps in-frame clones and lacks some. The data show 150,000 to 200,000 clones, about 70% seen once. This sample comprised CD8+ T cells sorted from blood, obtained at week 0. All receptors derive from a human donor with alopecia areata. CDR3s include the opening cysteine and the closing phenylalanine or tryptophan. Fields, in order: J gene, clone size, V gene, CDR3 protein. Expanded clones are given a class, and other clones once, few, many or no size at all.

TRBJ1-5 | . | TRBV6-6 | CASSQTPPGGNQPQHF
TRBJ1-5 | . | TRBV27 | CASSLSLGIQPQHF
TRBJ2-7 | . | TRBV29-1 | CSVEGTNSYEQYF
TRBJ1-4 | few | TRBV29-1 | CSVVAGRGEKLFF
TRBJ2-5 | once | TRBV7-9 | CASSGEAGTEVTQYF
TRBJ1-6 | few | TRBV15 | CATSRQGVNSPLHF
TRBJ1-4 | . | TRBV4-1 | CASSPQSHSRGEGKLFF
TRBJ2-1 | . | TRBV30 | CAWTYRQFSNEQFF
TRBJ2-3 | once | TRBV19 | CASRGTGNTDTQYF
TRBJ2-3 | . | TRBV7-9 | CASSLGPDTDTQYF
TRBJ1-2 | . | TRBV29-1 | CSVEDWEAYGYTF
TRBJ2-1 | . | TRBV29-1 | CSVELGVGHNEQFF
TRBJ1-1 | . | TRBV5-6 | CASSLSEGAGFTEAFF
TRBJ2-5 | . | TRBV29-1 | CSVYGRDIQETQYF
TRBJ2-7 | . | TRBV5-1 | CASSSQNYEQYF
TRBJ2-2 | . | TRBV9 | CASSVNTGELFF
TRBJ1-1 | . | TRBV6-5 | CASSLPGRDTEAFF
TRBJ1-5 | . | TRBV29-1 | CSVARGSNQPQHF
TRBJ1-4 | . | TRBV30 | CAWSPGREKLFF
TRBJ2-2 | . | TRBV29-1 | CSGFGVGTGELFF
TRBJ2-1 | . | TRBV6-5 | CASHPGSYNEQFF
TRBJ2-5 | . | TRBV4-2 | CASSHLGSGETQYF
TRBJ1-1 | . | TRBV10-1 | CASSAGRNTEAFF
TRBJ2-4 | few | TRBV9 | CASSPQTDQNIQYF
TRBJ2-1 | few | TRBV10-3 | CAIIRNSSEQFF
TRBJ2-6 | . | TRBV27 | CASSRDSSSGANVLTF
TRBJ2-3 | . | TRBV11-2 | CASSFAGGDVTDTQYF
TRBJ1-5 | . | TRBV2 | CASTLKPGGSNQPQHF
TRBJ2-2 | once | TRBV13 | CASSPPAGYSTGELFF
TRBJ1-1 | . | TRBV27 | CASSLVWGKTEAFF
TRBJ1-1 | once | TRBV29-1 | CSVAEGTAFF
TRBJ2-5 | . | TRBV12-5 | CASGTNTGTGGSETQYF
TRBJ1-2 | . | TRBV2 | CASSGTAQRGYTF
TRBJ2-5 | . | TRBV7-9 | CASSEVVGQGAEETQYF
TRBJ1-5 | . | TRBV29-1 | CSVERGSGNIGNQPQHF
TRBJ2-3 | . | TRBV10-3 | CAISMTTSGADRSQYF
TRBJ2-5 | . | TRBV25-1 | CASSVVRVGETQYF
TRBJ2-1 | . | TRBV28 | CASSYPGQGAGEQFF
TRBJ1-5 | . | TRBV6-1 | CASSARDTSYSNQPQHF
TRBJ2-5 | . | TRBV10-2 | CASSLQRGLQETQYF
TRBJ1-2 | . | TRBV7-2 | CASSSPAGVNGYTF
TRBJ1-5 | . | TRBV4-1 | CASSLTTGGGQPQHF